Below, 9 T cell receptor beta chains from the same sample are listed, as sequenced in a study of blood T cell repertoires in COVID-19. TCRdb's table, derived via immunoSEQ multiplex PCR, lists solely in-frame clones and lacks some. The sample includes about 170,000 clones, approximately 85% of them seen just once. The specimen was peripheral blood. Receptors originate from a man aged 55 to 69 who had recovered from COVID-19.

The J gene is TRBJ2-2, the V gene TRBV5-8; TRBD2 agrees at 9 bases. Germline trimming cut 6 bases from V and 3 bases from J; bases unmatched to any gene: 6. Germline V gene sequence: CDR1 SGHTS, CDR2 YDEGEE. CDR3 length: 15 residues. The CDR3 DNA follows: TGTGCCAGCATGCTAGCGGGATTTTACACCGGGGAGCTGTTTTTT. Amino acid sequence: CASMLAGFYTGELFF. The full variable domain, in which reference TRBV5-8 and TRBJ2-2 provide the parts outside the CDR3, is EAGVTQSPTHLIKTRGQQATLRCSPISGHTSVYWYQQALGLGLQFLLWYDEGEERNRGNFPPRFSGRQFPNYSSELNVNALELEDSALYLCASMLAGFYTGELFFGEGSRLTVL.

The genes are TRBV30 and TRBJ1-5; 10 nucleotides agree with TRBD1. Germline V gene sequence: CDR1 GTSNPN, CDR2 SVGIG (reference sequence). Unmatched junction bases numbered 6, after V lost 1 base and J lost 3 bases. This CDR3 comprises 16 residues. The CDR3 bases are TGTGCCTGGAGTGGATACGGGACAGGGGACAATCAGCCCCAGCATTTT. Translated, it gives CAWSGYGTGDNQPQHF.

The rearrangement joins TRBV20-1 to TRBJ1-6; 8 bases align to TRBD1. V was pared by 3 bases and J by 7 bases, with 5 bases of the junction left unmatched. Germline lookup yields CDR1 DFQATT and CDR2 SNEGSKA (reference sequence). The CDR3 totals 14 residues. The CDR3, as DNA: TGCAGTGCTAGTAAGGGACAGGAGAATTCACCCCTCCACTTT. Translated, it gives CSASKGQENSPLHF.

J is TRBJ1-4 and V is TRBV6-5; TRBD1 agrees at 8 bases. After removal of 6 bases from V and 7 bases from J, the junction contained 7 bases not matched to a gene. Germline values: CDR1 MNHEY, CDR2 SVGAGI. The CDR3 has 14 residues. The CDR3 protein is CASRDTGGSEKLFF. CDR3 sequence (DNA): TGTGCCAGCAGAGATACAGGGGGGAGTGAAAAACTGTTTTTT.

The chain recombines TRBV19 with TRBJ2-2; TRBD2 matches at 7 bases. The CDR3 is made up of 16 amino acids. The V gene end was trimmed by 1 base and the J gene end by 2 bases; junction bases not matched to a gene: 4. Germline loops: CDR1 LNHDA, CDR2 SQIVND (reference sequence). For the CDR3, the DNA is TGTGCCAGTAGTATAGTTGCGGGGGTCAACACCGGGGAGCTGTTTTTT. Translating it yields CASSIVAGVNTGELFF.

The chain employs TRBV5-1 and TRBJ2-7; 9 nucleotides match TRBD1. Germline lookup yields CDR1 SGHRS and CDR2 YFSETQ. V lost 7 bases, J lost 4 bases, and 9 bases stayed unmatched. This CDR3 has 14 residues. The CDR3, as DNA: TGCGCCAGCGGACCCGGGACAGGGAGTTACGAGCAGTACTTC. Amino acid sequence: CASGPGTGSYEQYF.

V usage is TRBV29-1 and J usage is TRBJ1-2; weak D call: TRBD1 (6 bases). Germline CDR1 and CDR2: SQVTM and ANQGSEA. The CDR3 is 12 amino acids. The V end lost 6 bases, the J end lost 10 bases, and 18 bases lay between the germline ends. This CDR3 reads CSVMGQPGDYTF. As DNA, the CDR3 is TGCAGCGTCATGGGACAACCCGGGGACTACACCTTC.

V is TRBV7-2 and J is TRBJ1-1; 8 bases line up with TRBD1. Trimming cost V 4 bases and J 5 bases; bases outside gene matches: 6. CDR3 length equals 14 residues. CDR1 and CDR2 from the germline V gene are SGHTA and FQGNSA. CDR3 region: CASSSTGGGTEAFF. The DNA of the CDR3 is TGTGCCAGCAGCTCCACAGGGGGAGGGACTGAAGCTTTCTTT.

The chain uses TRBV7-9 and TRBJ1-2; D is perhaps TRBD1 (5 bases). Trimming cost V 6 bases and J 7 bases, with 15 bases left between them. The germline gives CDR1 SEHNR, CDR2 FQNEAQ (reference sequence). The CDR3 runs 13 residues. CDR3 DNA: TGTGCCAGCAGTGGCCCGGGGGGAAGTGGCTACACCTTC. Amino acid sequence: CASSGPGGSGYTF.